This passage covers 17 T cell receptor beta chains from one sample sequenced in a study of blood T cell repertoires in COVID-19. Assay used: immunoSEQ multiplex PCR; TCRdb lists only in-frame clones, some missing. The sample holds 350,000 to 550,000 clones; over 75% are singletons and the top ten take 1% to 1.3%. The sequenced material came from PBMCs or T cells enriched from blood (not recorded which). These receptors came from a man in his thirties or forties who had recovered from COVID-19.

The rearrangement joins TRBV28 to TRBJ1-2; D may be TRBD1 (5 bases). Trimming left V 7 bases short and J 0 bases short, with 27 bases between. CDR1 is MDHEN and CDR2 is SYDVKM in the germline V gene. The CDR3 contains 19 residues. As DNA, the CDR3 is TGTGCCAGCACCTTGTTTAGTTTTCAGGGAAACCTTACTAACTATGGCTACACCTTC. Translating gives CASTLFSFQGNLTNYGYTF.

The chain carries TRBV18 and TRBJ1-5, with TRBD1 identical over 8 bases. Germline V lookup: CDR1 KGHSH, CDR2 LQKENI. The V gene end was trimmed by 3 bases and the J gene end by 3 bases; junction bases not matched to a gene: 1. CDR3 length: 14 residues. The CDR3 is CASSPDRDNQPQHF. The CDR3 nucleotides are TGTGCCAGCTCACCGGACAGGGACAATCAGCCCCAGCATTTT.

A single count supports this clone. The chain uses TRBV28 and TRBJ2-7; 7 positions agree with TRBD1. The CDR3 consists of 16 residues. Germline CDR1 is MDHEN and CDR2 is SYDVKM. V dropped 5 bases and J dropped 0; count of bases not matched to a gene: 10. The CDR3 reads CASSPSGGASSYEQYF. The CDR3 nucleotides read TGTGCCAGCAGTCCATCAGGGGGAGCAAGCTCCTACGAGCAGTACTTC. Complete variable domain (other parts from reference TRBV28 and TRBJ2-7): DVKVTQSSRYLVKRTGEKVFLECVQDMDHENMFWYRQDPGLGLRLIYFSYDVKMKEKGDIPEGYSVSREKKERFSLILESASTNQTSMYLCASSPSGGASSYEQYFGPGTRLTVT.

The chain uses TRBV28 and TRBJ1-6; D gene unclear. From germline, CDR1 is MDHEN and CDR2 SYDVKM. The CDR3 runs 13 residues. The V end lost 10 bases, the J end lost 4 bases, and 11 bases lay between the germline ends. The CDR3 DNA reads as TGTGCCATCGCGCGGGATTATAATTCACCCCTCCACTTT. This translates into CAIARDYNSPLHF.

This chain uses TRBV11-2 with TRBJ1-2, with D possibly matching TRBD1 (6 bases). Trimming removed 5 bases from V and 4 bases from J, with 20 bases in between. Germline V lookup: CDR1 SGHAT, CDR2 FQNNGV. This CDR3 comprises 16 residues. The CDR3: CASSLSLNRAPYGYTF. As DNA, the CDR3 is TGTGCCAGCAGCCTCTCCCTTAACAGGGCCCCCTATGGCTACACCTTC. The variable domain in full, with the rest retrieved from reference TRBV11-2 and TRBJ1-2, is EAGVAQSPRYKIIEKRQSVAFWCNPISGHATLYWYQQILGQGPKLLIQFQNNGVVDDSQLPKDRFSAERLKGVDSTLKIQPAKLEDSAVYLCASSLSLNRAPYGYTFGSGTRLTVV.

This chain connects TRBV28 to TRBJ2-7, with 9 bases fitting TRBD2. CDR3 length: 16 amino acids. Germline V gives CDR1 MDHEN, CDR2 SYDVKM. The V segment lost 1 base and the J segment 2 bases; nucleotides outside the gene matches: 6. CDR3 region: CASSLSLLAGTYEQYF. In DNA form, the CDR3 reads TGTGCCAGCAGTTTATCGTTGCTAGCGGGGACCTACGAGCAGTACTTC.

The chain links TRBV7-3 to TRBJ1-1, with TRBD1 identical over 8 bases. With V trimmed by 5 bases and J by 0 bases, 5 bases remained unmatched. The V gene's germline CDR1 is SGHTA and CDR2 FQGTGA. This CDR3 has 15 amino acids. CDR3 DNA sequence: TGTGCCAGCAGCAGAGGGACAGGTCTGAACACTGAAGCTTTCTTT. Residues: CASSRGTGLNTEAFF.

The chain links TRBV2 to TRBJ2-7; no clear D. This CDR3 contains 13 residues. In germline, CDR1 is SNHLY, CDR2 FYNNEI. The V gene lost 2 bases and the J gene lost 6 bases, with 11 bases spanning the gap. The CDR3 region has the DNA TGTGCCAGCAGTGAAAGTTTGGCTGTCGAGCAGTACTTC. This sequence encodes CASSESLAVEQYF.

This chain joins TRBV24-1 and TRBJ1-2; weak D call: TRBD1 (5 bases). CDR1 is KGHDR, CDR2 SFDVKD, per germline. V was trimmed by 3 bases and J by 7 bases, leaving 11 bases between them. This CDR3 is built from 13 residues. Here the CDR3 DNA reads TGTGCCACCAGTGATCAACAGGTCCTTGGCTACACCTTC. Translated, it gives CATSDQQVLGYTF.

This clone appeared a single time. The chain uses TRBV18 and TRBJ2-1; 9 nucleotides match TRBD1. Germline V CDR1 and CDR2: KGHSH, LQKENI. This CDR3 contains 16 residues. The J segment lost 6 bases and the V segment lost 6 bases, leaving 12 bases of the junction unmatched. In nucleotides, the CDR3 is TGTGCCAGCTCGGAGGCGGGACAGGGTTTCGGCAATGAGCAGTTCTTC. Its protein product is CASSEAGQGFGNEQFF.

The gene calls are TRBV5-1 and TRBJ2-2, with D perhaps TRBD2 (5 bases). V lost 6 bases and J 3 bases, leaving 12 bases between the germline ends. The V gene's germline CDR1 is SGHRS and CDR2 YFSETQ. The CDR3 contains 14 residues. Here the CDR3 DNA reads TGCGCCAGCACCATGGACTCATACACCGGGGAGCTGTTTTTT. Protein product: CASTMDSYTGELFF.

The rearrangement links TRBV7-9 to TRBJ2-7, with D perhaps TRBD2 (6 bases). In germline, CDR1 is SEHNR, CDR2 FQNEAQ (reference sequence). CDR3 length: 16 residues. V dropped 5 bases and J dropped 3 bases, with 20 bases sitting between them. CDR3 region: CASSEGSGLYLYEQYF. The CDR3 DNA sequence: TGTGCCAGCAGCGAGGGCTCTGGACTATACCTCTACGAGCAGTACTTC.

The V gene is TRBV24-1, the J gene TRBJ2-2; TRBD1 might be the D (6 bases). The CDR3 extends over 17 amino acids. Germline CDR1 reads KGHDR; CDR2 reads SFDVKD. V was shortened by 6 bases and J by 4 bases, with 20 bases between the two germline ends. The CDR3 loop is CATSPDTGSLGTGELFF. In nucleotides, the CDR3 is TGTGCCACCAGTCCTGACACAGGGAGCCTGGGCACCGGGGAGCTGTTTTTT.

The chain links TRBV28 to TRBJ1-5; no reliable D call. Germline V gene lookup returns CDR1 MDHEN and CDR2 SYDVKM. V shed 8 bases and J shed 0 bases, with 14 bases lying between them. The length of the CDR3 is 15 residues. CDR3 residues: CASGSRLGSNQPQHF. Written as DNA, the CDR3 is TGTGCCAGCGGATCGCGGTTGGGTAGCAATCAGCCCCAGCATTTT.

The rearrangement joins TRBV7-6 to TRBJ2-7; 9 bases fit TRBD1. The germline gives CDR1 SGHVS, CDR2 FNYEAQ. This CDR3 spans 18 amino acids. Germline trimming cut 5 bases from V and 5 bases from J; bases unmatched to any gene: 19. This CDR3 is CASSRTTNAGTGKDEQYF. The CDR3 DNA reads TGTGCCAGCAGCCGAACTACTAACGCCGGGACAGGGAAAGACGAGCAGTACTTC.

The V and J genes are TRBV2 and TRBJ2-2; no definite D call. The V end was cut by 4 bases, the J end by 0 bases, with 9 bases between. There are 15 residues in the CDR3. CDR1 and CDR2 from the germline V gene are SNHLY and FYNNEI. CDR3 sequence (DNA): TGTGCCAGCAGTGTGGCAGACACGAACACCGGGGAGCTGTTTTTT. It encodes CASSVADTNTGELFF.

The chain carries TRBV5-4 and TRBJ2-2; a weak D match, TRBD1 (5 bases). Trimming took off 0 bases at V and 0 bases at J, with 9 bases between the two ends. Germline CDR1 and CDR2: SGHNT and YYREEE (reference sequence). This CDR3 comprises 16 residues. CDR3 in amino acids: CASSLAWGTNTGELFF. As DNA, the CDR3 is TGTGCCAGCAGCTTGGCCTGGGGCACGAACACCGGGGAGCTGTTTTTT.